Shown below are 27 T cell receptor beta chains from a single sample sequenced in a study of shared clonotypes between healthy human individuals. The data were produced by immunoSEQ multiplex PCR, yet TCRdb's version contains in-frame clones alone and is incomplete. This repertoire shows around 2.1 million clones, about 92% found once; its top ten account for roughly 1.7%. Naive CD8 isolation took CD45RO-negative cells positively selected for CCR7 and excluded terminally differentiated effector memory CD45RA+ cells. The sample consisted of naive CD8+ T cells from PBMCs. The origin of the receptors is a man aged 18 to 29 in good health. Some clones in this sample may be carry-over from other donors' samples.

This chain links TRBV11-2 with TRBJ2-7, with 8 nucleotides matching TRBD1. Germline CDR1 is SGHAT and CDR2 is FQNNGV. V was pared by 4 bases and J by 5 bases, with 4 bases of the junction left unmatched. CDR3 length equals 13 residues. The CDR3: CASSYPQGDEQYF. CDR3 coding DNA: TGTGCCAGCAGCTACCCACAGGGGGACGAGCAGTACTTC.

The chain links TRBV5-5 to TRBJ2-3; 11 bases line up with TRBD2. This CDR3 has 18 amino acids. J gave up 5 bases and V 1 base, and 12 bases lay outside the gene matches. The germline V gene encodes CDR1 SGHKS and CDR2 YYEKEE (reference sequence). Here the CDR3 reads CASSLSLLLAGGVDTQYF. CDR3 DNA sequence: TGTGCCAGCAGCTTGAGCCTCCTCCTAGCGGGAGGAGTAGATACGCAGTATTTT.

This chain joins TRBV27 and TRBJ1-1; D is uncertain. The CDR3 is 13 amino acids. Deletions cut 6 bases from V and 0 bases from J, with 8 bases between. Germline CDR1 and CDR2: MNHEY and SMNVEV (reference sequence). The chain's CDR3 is CASRKEVNTEAFF. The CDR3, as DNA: TGTGCCAGCAGAAAGGAGGTGAACACTGAAGCTTTCTTT.

CDR3 sequence reads: CASSQKVPRHEQYF. The CDR3 DNA reads TGTGCCAGCAGCCAAAAAGTTCCCCGGCACGAGCAGTACTTC. The chain couples TRBV14 to TRBJ2-7; D ambiguous. Trimming took off 2 bases at V and 5 bases at J, with 13 bases between the two ends. The CDR3 totals 14 residues. CDR1 is SGHDN and CDR2 is FVKESK in the germline V gene.

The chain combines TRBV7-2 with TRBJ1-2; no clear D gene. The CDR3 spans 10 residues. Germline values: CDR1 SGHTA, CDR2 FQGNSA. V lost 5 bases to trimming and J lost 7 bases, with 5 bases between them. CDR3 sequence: CASSPSGYTF. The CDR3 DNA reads TGTGCCAGCAGCCCGTCTGGCTACACCTTC.

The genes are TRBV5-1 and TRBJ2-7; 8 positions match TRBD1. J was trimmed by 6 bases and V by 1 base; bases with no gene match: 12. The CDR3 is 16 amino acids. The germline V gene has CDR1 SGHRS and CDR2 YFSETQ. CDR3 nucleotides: TGCGCCAGCAGCTTGCCCTTAACGACAGGGGCAGGCGAGCAGTACTTC. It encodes CASSLPLTTGAGEQYF.

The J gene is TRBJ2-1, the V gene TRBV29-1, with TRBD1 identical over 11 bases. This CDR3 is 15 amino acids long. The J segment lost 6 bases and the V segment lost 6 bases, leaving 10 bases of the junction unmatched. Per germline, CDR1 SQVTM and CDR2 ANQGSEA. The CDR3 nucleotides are TGCAGCGTGACGGACAGGGGGCGGAGAACCAATGAGCAGTTCTTC. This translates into CSVTDRGRRTNEQFF.

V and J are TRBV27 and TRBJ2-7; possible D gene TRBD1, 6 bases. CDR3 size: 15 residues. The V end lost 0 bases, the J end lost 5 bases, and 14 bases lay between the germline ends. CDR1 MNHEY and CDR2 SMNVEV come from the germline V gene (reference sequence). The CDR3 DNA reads TGTGCCAGCAGTTTATCTTCCTACAGGGTCGACGAGCAGTACTTC. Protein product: CASSLSSYRVDEQYF.

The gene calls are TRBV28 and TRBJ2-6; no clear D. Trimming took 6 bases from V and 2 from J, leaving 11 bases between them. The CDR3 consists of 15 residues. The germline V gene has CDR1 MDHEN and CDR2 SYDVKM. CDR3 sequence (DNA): TGTGCCAGCAGACATGGCAGAACTGGGGCCAACGTCCTGACTTTC. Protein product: CASRHGRTGANVLTF. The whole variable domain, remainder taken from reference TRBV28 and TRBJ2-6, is DVKVTQSSRYLVKRTGEKVFLECVQDMDHENMFWYRQDPGLGLRLIYFSYDVKMKEKGDIPEGYSVSREKKERFSLILESASTNQTSMYLCASRHGRTGANVLTFGAGSRLTVL.

The CDR3 spells CASKCRTGKTSEYYEQYF. In nucleotides, the CDR3 is TGTGCCAGCAAATGTCGAACGGGAAAGACTAGCGAGTACTACGAGCAGTACTTC. The chain uses TRBV21-1 and TRBJ2-7; the DNA was not used to check the table's D call, TRBD2. TRBV21-1 is a pseudogene segment. The CDR3 contains 18 residues.

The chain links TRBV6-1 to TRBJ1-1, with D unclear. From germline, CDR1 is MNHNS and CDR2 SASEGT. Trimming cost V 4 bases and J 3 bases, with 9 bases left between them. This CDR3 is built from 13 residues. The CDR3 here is CASSVVVDTEAFF. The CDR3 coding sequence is TGTGCCAGCAGTGTAGTGGTGGACACTGAAGCTTTCTTT.

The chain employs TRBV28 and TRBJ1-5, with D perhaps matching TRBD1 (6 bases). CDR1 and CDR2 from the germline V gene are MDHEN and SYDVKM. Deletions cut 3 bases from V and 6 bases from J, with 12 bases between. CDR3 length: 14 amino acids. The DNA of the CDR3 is TGTGCCAGCAGTTTTGCAGGGGTAAGTCAGCCCCAGCATTTT. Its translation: CASSFAGVSQPQHF. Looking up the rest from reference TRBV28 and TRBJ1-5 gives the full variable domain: DVKVTQSSRYLVKRTGEKVFLECVQDMDHENMFWYRQDPGLGLRLIYFSYDVKMKEKGDIPEGYSVSREKKERFSLILESASTNQTSMYLCASSFAGVSQPQHFGDGTRLSIL.

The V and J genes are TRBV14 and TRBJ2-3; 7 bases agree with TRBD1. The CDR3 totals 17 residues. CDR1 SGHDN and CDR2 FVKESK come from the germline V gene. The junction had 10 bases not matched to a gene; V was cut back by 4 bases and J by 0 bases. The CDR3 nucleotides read TGTGCCAGCAGCCTCGACAGGGCGACTTCTAGCACAGATACGCAGTATTTT. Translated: CASSLDRATSSTDTQYF. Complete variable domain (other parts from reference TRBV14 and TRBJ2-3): EAGVTQFPSHSVIEKGQTVTLRCDPISGHDNLYWYRRVMGKEIKFLLHFVKESKQDESGMPNNRFLAERTGGTYSTLKVQPAELEDSGVYFCASSLDRATSSTDTQYFGPGTRLTVL.

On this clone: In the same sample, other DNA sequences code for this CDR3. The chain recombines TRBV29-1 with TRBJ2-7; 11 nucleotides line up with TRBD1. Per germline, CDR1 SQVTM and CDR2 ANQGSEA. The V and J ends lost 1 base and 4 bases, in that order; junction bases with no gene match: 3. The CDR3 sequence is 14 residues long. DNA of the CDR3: TGCAGCGTTGAAGGCGGGACAGGGGGTTACGAGCAGTACTTC. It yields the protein CSVEGGTGGYEQYF.

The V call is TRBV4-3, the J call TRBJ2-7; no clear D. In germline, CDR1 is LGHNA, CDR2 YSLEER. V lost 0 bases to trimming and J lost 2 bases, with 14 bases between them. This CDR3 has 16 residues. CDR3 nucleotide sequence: TGCGCCAGCAGCCAAGACTGGGTCGGCTACCCCTACGAGCAGTACTTC. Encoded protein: CASSQDWVGYPYEQYF.

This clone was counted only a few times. CDR3 coding DNA: TGTGCCTGGAACGTTCAGGGTTGGACTGAAGCTTTCTTT. It yields the protein CAWNVQGWTEAFF. J is TRBJ1-1 and V is TRBV30, with D possibly being TRBD1 (5 bases). The V gene lost 4 bases and the J gene lost 5 bases, with 14 bases spanning the gap. The CDR3 has 13 residues. CDR1 GTSNPN and CDR2 SVGIG come from the germline V gene (reference sequence). Full variable domain (outside the CDR3, taken from reference TRBV30 and TRBJ1-1): SQTIHQWPATLVQPVGSPLSLECTVEGTSNPNLYWYRQAAGRGLQLLFYSVGIGQISSEVPQNLSASRPQDRQFILSSKKLLLSDSGFYLCAWNVQGWTEAFFGQGTRLTVV.

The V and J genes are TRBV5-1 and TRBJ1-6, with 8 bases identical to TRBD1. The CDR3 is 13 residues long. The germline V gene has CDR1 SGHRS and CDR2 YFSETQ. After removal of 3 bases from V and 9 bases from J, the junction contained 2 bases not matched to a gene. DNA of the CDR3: TGCGCCAGCAGCTCCGACAGGGGTTCACCCCTCCACTTT. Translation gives CASSSDRGSPLHF.

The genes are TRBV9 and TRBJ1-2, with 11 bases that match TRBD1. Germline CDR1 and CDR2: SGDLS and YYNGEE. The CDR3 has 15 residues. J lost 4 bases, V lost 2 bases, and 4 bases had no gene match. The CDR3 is CASSVGQGVPYGYTF. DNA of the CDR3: TGTGCCAGCAGCGTGGGACAGGGGGTCCCCTATGGCTACACCTTC.

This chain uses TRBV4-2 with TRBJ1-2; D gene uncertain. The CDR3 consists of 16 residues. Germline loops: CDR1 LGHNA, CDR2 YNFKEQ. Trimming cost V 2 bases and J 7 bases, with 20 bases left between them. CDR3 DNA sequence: TGTGCCAGCAGCCAATACCAAAGTGGAGGGTTGGGTGGCTACACCTTC. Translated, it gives CASSQYQSGGLGGYTF.

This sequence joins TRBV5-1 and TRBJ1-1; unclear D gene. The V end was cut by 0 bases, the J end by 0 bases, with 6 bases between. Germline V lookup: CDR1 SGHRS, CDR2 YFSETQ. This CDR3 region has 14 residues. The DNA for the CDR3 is TGCGCCAGCAGCTTGGAAGTACTGAACACTGAAGCTTTCTTT. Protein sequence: CASSLEVLNTEAFF.

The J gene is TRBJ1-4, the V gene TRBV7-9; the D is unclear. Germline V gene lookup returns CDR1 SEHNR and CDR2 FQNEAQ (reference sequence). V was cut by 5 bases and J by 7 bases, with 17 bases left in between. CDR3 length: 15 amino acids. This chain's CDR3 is CASSPSAGEVEKLFF. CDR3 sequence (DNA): TGTGCCAGCAGCCCCTCGGCGGGTGAAGTTGAAAAACTGTTTTTT.

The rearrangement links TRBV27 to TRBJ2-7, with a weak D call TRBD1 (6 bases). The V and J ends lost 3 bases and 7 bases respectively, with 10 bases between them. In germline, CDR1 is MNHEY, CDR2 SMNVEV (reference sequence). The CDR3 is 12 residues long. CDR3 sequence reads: CASSFVGAEQYF. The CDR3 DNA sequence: TGTGCCAGCAGTTTCGTGGGGGCGGAGCAGTACTTC.

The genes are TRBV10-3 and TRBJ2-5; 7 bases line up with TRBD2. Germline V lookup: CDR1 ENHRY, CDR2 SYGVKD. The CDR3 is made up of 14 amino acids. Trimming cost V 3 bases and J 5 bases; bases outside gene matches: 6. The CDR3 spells CAISDAGDVETQYF. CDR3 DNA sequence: TGTGCCATCAGTGACGCGGGAGATGTGGAGACCCAGTACTTC.

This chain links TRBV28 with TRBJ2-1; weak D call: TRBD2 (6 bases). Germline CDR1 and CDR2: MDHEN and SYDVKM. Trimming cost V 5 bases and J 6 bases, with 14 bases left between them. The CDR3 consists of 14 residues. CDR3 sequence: CASSLSRRGNEQFF. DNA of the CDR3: TGTGCCAGCAGTCTCAGTAGGAGGGGCAATGAGCAGTTCTTC. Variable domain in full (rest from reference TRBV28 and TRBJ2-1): DVKVTQSSRYLVKRTGEKVFLECVQDMDHENMFWYRQDPGLGLRLIYFSYDVKMKEKGDIPEGYSVSREKKERFSLILESASTNQTSMYLCASSLSRRGNEQFFGPGTRLTVL.

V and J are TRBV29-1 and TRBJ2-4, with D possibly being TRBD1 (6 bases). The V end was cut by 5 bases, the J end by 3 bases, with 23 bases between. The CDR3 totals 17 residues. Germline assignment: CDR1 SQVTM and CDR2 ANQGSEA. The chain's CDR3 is CSVRTPSGAGGKNIQYF. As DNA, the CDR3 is TGCAGCGTTCGGACCCCCTCAGGGGCTGGGGGCAAAAACATTCAGTACTTC.

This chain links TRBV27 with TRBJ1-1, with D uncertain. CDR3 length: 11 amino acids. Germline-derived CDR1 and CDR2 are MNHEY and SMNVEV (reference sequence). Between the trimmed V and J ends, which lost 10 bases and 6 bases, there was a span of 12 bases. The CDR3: CATLGGAEAFF. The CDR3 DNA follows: TGTGCCACCCTCGGAGGCGCTGAAGCTTTCTTT.

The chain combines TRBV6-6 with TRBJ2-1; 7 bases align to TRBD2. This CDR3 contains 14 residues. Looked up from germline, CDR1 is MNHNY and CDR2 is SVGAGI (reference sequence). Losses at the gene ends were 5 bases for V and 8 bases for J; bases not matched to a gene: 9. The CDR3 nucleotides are TGTGCCAGCAGTCCGGACTGGGCGGGGGATGAGCAGTTCTTC. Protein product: CASSPDWAGDEQFF.